These 10 T cell receptor beta chains share one sample of origin, sequenced in a study of PD-L1 blockade in urothelial cancer. Time point of the sample: pretreatment peripheral blood. TCRdb's table, derived via immunoSEQ multiplex PCR, lists solely in-frame clones and lacks some. The repertoire consists of 90,000 to 100,000 clones, with roughly 89% occurring once and the leading ten covering about 1.6%. Sample: PBMCs, taken around atezolizumab (anti-PD-L1) treatment. These receptors were collected from a man in his fifties or sixties with urothelial cancer.

This rearrangement joins TRBV5-5 to TRBJ2-3; a possible D gene is TRBD2 (5 bases). CDR1 and CDR2 from the germline V gene are SGHKS and YYEKEE (reference sequence). The CDR3 is 13 amino acids. Trimming took 6 bases from V and 4 from J, leaving 12 bases between them. CDR3 nucleotides: TGTGCCAGCATCCGGGCGGGCGCAGATACGCAGTATTTT. This translates into CASIRAGADTQYF.

This clone appeared a few times. This sequence joins TRBV7-2 and TRBJ2-3, with TRBD1 matching 7 bases. CDR3 length: 17 residues. Germline loops: CDR1 SGHTA, CDR2 FQGNSA. Trimming removed 5 bases from V and 2 bases from J; junction bases left unmatched: 13. The CDR3 loop is CASSPTPGQLTTDTQYF. In DNA form, the CDR3 reads TGTGCCAGCAGCCCTACTCCGGGACAGCTGACCACAGATACGCAGTATTTT.

The chain combines TRBV4-1 with TRBJ2-3; TRBD1 aligns across 8 bases. The CDR3 covers 16 residues. With 4 bases clipped from V and 2 bases from J, the junction kept 8 bases outside the gene matches. Germline CDR1 MGHRA, CDR2 YSYEKL. CDR3 coding DNA: TGCGCCAGCAGCCGCCCGGACAGGGCGGACACAGATACGCAGTATTTT. Translation: CASSRPDRADTDTQYF.

The chain is built from TRBV5-1 and TRBJ2-5; TRBD1 agrees at 7 bases. Trimming removed 3 bases from V and 5 bases from J; junction bases left unmatched: 10. The germline gives CDR1 SGHRS, CDR2 YFSETQ. This CDR3 has 15 amino acids. The CDR3 nucleotides read TGCGCCAGCAGCTCGTCTCAGGGGACAGTGGAGACCCAGTACTTC. This codes for CASSSSQGTVETQYF.

The chain links TRBV5-1 to TRBJ2-7; TRBD2 matches 9 bases. This CDR3 contains 17 residues. Germline V gene sequence: CDR1 SGHRS, CDR2 YFSETQ. V was pared by 5 bases and J by 1 base, with 13 bases of the junction left unmatched. The CDR3 DNA is TGCGCCAGCAGGTGGGGAGCGGGGGGAGGGAGTTCCTACGAGCAGTACTTC. This encodes CASRWGAGGGSSYEQYF.

This chain connects TRBV30 to TRBJ1-6, with TRBD1 identical over 7 bases. After removal of 7 bases from V and 5 bases from J, the junction contained 2 bases not matched to a gene. Germline assignment: CDR1 GTSNPN and CDR2 SVGIG (reference sequence). The CDR3 totals 12 residues. CDR3 sequence (DNA): TGTGCCTATGACAGGGATAATTCACCCCTCCACTTT. Translating gives CAYDRDNSPLHF.

This clone was recorded a few times. The chain employs TRBV5-5 and TRBJ1-3; possible D gene TRBD1, 6 bases. Germline values: CDR1 SGHKS, CDR2 YYEKEE (reference sequence). This CDR3 contains 14 residues. V was shortened by 0 bases and J by 3 bases, with 7 bases between the two germline ends. The CDR3 loop is CASSLEGVGNTIYF. The CDR3 DNA reads TGTGCCAGCAGCTTGGAGGGGGTTGGAAACACCATATATTTT.

The gene calls are TRBV5-1 and TRBJ2-7; D is perhaps TRBD2 (6 bases). This CDR3 has 15 amino acids. CDR1 and CDR2 (germline): SGHRS, YFSETQ. V shed 2 bases and J shed 4 bases, with 16 bases lying between them. CDR3 in DNA: TGCGCCAGCAGCTTCGGTGGCCGAGGAGGGTACGAGCAGTACTTC. Amino acids: CASSFGGRGGYEQYF. Full variable domain (outside the CDR3, taken from reference TRBV5-1 and TRBJ2-7): KAGVTQTPRYLIKTRGQQVTLSCSPISGHRSVSWYQQTPGQGLQFLFEYFSETQRNKGNFPGRFSGRQFSNSRSEMNVSTLELGDSALYLCASSFGGRGGYEQYFGPGTRLTVT.

The chain employs TRBV7-2 and TRBJ2-7, with TRBD2 as a possible D gene (7 bases). The V gene lost 5 bases and the J gene lost 2 bases, with 16 bases spanning the gap. CDR3 length: 15 residues. The germline V gene has CDR1 SGHTA and CDR2 FQGNSA. DNA for the CDR3: TGTGCCAGCAGCCCCTCCCCGGGGGGCCCCTACGAGCAGTACTTC. Encoded protein: CASSPSPGGPYEQYF. The complete variable domain, with remaining parts taken from reference TRBV7-2 and TRBJ2-7, reads GAGVSQSPSNKVTEKGKDVELRCDPISGHTALYWYRQSLGQGLEFLIYFQGNSAPDKSGLPSDRFSAERTGGSVSTLTIQRTQQEDSAVYLCASSPSPGGPYEQYFGPGTRLTVT.

This chain links TRBV4-3 with TRBJ2-2; maybe TRBD2 (6 bases). The CDR3 spans 13 residues. Deletions cut 4 bases from V and 8 bases from J, with 11 bases between. Germline values: CDR1 LGHNA, CDR2 YSLEER. CDR3 residues: CASSPTGGGELFF. The CDR3 region has the DNA TGCGCCAGCAGCCCCACAGGAGGGGGGGAGCTGTTTTTT.